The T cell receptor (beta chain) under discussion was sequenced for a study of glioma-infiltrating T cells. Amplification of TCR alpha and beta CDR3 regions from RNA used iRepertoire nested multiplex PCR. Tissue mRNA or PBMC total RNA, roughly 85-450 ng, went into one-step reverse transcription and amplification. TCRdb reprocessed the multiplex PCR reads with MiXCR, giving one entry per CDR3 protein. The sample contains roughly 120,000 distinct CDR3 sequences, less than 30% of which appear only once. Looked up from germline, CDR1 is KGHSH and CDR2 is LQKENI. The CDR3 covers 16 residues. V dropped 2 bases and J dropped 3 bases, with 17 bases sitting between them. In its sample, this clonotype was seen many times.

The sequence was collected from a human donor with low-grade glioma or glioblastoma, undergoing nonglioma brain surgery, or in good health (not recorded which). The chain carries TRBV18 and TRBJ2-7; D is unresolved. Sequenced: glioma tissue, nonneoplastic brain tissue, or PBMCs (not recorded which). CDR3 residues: CASSPRSGYPGYEQYF. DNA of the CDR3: TGTGCCAGCTCACCAAGGTCCGGTTACCCTGGCTACGAGCAGTACTTC. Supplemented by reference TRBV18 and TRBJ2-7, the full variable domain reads NAGVMQNPRHLVRRRGQEARLRCSPMKGHSHVYWYRQLPEEGLKFMVYLQKENIIDESGMPKERFSAEFPKEGPSILRIQQVVRGDSAAYFCASSPRSGYPGYEQYFGPGTRLTVT.